This T cell receptor beta chain was profiled in a study of cytomegalovirus exposure and HLA in healthy donors. The PCR employed 60 Vbeta primers together with 13 Jbeta primers. Sequencing was performed with immunoSEQ multiplex PCR; in TCRdb, only in-frame clones are kept and a portion is missing. The listing contains under 200,000 clones. This CDR3 is 13 amino acids long. V lost 6 bases, J lost 8 bases, and 13 bases lay in between. Germline assignment: CDR1 SNHLY and CDR2 FYNNEI. Frequency places this clone as medium-sized. The sequenced sample was PBMCs. This chain joins TRBV2 and TRBJ1-4; D remains unclear. The clonotype was recovered from a woman between 18 and 29 years old in good health and CMV-seropositive. The CDR3 spells CASRETPGEKLFF. CDR3 coding DNA: TGTGCCAGCAGGGAGACACCGGGGGAAAAACTGTTTTTT.